This T cell receptor beta chain was sequenced in a study of blood T cell repertoires in COVID-19. Enrolment of Seattle patients took place during active infection, and they were followed longitudinally. The V end was cut by 3 bases, the J end by 6 bases, with 15 bases between. Germline values: CDR1 MDHEN, CDR2 SYDVKM. This CDR3 contains 15 residues. Data came from immunoSEQ multiplex PCR; TCRdb stores just in-frame clones and leaves some out. The repertoire includes about 170,000 clones, 80% to 90% of them detected once, and more than 12% sits in the top ten. The TCR comes from an older woman with COVID-19, enrolled during active disease. The rearrangement uses TRBV28 and TRBJ1-5; a weak D match, TRBD1 (6 bases). The sample taken for sequencing was peripheral blood. Here the CDR3 reads CASSFLATGSQPQHF. DNA for the CDR3: TGTGCCAGCAGTTTCCTAGCTACAGGGAGTCAGCCCCAGCATTTT.